This is a list of T cell receptor beta chains from one sample in a study of cytomegalovirus exposure and HLA in healthy donors. Repertoires were generated with immunoSEQ multiplex PCR, while TCRdb's copy carries only in-frame clones and drops some. The sample holds around 200,000 clones, around 81% seen once. Material for sequencing was PBMCs. The receptor source for this set is a woman aged 18-29 years in good health and CMV-seropositive. Each CDR3 is given with its conserved first and last residue. Each record gives: D gene, clone size, J gene, V gene, CDR3 DNA, CDR3 protein. The D gene is left open where the match is weak. Expanded clones get a size class; other rows say once, few or many, or leave the size out.

. . TRBJ1-1 TRBV18 TGTGCCAGCTCACCATCGGCAGGATCCAACACTGAAGCTTTCTTT CASSPSAGSNTEAFF
. . TRBJ2-7 TRBV5-4 TGTGCCAGCAGCCCGGTGGGCAGGGACAACGAGCAGTACTTC CASSPVGRDNEQYF
. . TRBJ2-5 TRBV7-2 TGTGCCAGCAGCTCCGGTTCTGCGGAGACCCAGTACTTC CASSSGSAETQYF
. . TRBJ1-2 TRBV4-3 TGCGCCAGCAGCCAAGACACACAGGTGATCTATGGCTACACCTTC CASSQDTQVIYGYTF
. . TRBJ1-5 TRBV7-8 TGTGCCAGCAGCAGGGAGCCGGGCAATCAGCCCCAGCATTTT CASSREPGNQPQHF
. once TRBJ1-3 TRBV5-1 TGCGCCAGCAGCTTGGGGGAGACCTCTGGAAACACCATATATTTT CASSLGETSGNTIYF
. . TRBJ2-2 TRBV7-6 TGTGCCAGCAGCGCCACCGGGACACCGAACACCGGGGAGCTGTTTTTT CASSATGTPNTGELFF
. . TRBJ2-1 TRBV4-3 TGCGCCAGCAGCCACGAACAGGGAGATGAGCAGTTCTTC CASSHEQGDEQFF
. . TRBJ2-1 TRBV27 TGTGCCAGCAGTTTCAGGAGGGCTGGGGATGAGCAGTTCTTC CASSFRRAGDEQFF
TRBD1 . TRBJ1-5 TRBV19 TGTGCCAGTAGAAAGACAGGGTTAGGGGATAGCAATCAGCCCCAGCATTTT CASRKTGLGDSNQPQHF
TRBD2 . TRBJ2-3 TRBV6-4 TGTGCCAGCAGTGACGAGCGGGGGGGCCCAGATACGCAGTATTTT CASSDERGGPDTQYF
. . TRBJ1-5 TRBV27 TGTGCCAGCAGTTTGAGGCCTGTCGGTCAGCCCCAGCATTTT CASSLRPVGQPQHF
TRBD2 . TRBJ2-7 TRBV7-2 TGTGCCAGCAGCTCCAGCCAACTAGCGGGGGGGGAGCAGTACTTC CASSSSQLAGGEQYF
. . TRBJ1-2 TRBV4-3 TGCGCCAGCAGCCAAGATGTAGGGCAGGGCAGAGGCTACACCTTC CASSQDVGQGRGYTF
TRBD2 . TRBJ2-7 TRBV7-2 TGTGCCAGCAGCCAGATCTGGGCGGGGGGTGAAGAGCAGTACTTC CASSQIWAGGEEQYF
TRBD1 few TRBJ1-2 TRBV7-9 TGTGCCAGCAGCACCGCTGGACAGGACTATGGCTACACCTTC CASSTAGQDYGYTF
. . TRBJ1-5 TRBV5-6 TGTGCCAGCAGCTTGTCACACGGGCAGGAGTTTGAAGGGGTTCAGCCCCAGCATTTT CASSLSHGQEFEGVQPQHF
TRBD1 many TRBJ2-7 TRBV19 TGTGCCAGTAGTAGGGACAGGGAGTACGAGCAGTACTTC CASSRDREYEQYF
TRBD1 . TRBJ1-6 TRBV19 TGTGCCAGTAGTCAAGAGCCCTGGGACAGGGGGATATATAATTCACCCCTCCACTTT CASSQEPWDRGIYNSPLHF
. . TRBJ1-2 TRBV6-5 TGTGCCAGCAGTCCGCGCCGGGACATACAGGGCTACACCTTC CASSPRRDIQGYTF
TRBD2 . TRBJ2-5 TRBV27 TGTGCCAGCAGTCCCCAACCCCCTGGGGGGGACCAAGAGACCCAGTACTTC CASSPQPPGGDQETQYF
TRBD2 . TRBJ2-5 TRBV5-6 TGTGCCAGCAGCCTCCGGACTAGCGGGCGGGGAGAGACCCAGTACTTC CASSLRTSGRGETQYF
TRBD1 . TRBJ2-3 TRBV19 TGTGCCAGTAGTTTCCGACAGGGTGATACGCAGTATTTT CASSFRQGDTQYF
TRBD1 . TRBJ2-7 TRBV2 TGTGCCAGCAGTGAGGGGGACAGGGGTTTTTCCGAGCAGTACTTC CASSEGDRGFSEQYF
. . TRBJ2-7 TRBV11-2 TGTGCCAGCAGCTTAGTCAGGCGGGGTGGGGACCAAACCTACGAGCAGTACTTC CASSLVRRGGDQTYEQYF
TRBD2 . TRBJ2-5 TRBV9 TGTGCCAGCAGCCACCCGGTCCGGCTAGCGGGGGGACAATCATGGGAGACCCAGTACTTC CASSHPVRLAGGQSWETQYF
. once TRBJ1-2 TRBV7-8 TGTGCCAGCAGCTTAGCTCGTGGGAACAGGGTTGGTGGCTACACCTTC CASSLARGNRVGGYTF
. . TRBJ2-1 TRBV7-9 TGTGCCAGCAGCTTAGTAACTAGTGAAAATGAGCAGTTCTTC CASSLVTSENEQFF
TRBD2 . TRBJ2-1 TRBV6-1 TGTGCCAGCAGTGATTCTAGCGGGGGCTCCTACAATGAGCAGTTCTTC CASSDSSGGSYNEQFF
. . TRBJ1-2 TRBV6-5 TGTGCCAGCAGGTCGGGGGTCCATGGCTACACCTTC CASRSGVHGYTF
TRBD1 . TRBJ1-1 TRBV4-1 TGCGCCAGCAGCCGGGGCAGGGGGTTCTACATGAACACTGAAGCTTTCTTT CASSRGRGFYMNTEAFF
. . TRBJ2-2 TRBV5-4 TGTGCCAGCAGACCTGGTACAAACACCGGGGAGCTGTTTTTT CASRPGTNTGELFF
. . TRBJ1-6 TRBV6-5 TGTGCCAGCACCTACGGGGAGGGGTCACCCCTCCACTTT CASTYGEGSPLHF
TRBD1 . TRBJ2-6 TRBV7-2 TGTGCCAGCAGCTCCGCGTGGGACAGGGGGCCCGGGGCCAACGTCCTGACTTTC CASSSAWDRGPGANVLTF
. . TRBJ1-3 TRBV11-2 TGTGCCAGCAGCTTAGAGTTCTCCGGAAACACCATATATTTT CASSLEFSGNTIYF
. . TRBJ2-1 TRBV7-2 TGTGCCAGCAGCTTAGCCCCGTCTGAGCAGTTCTTC CASSLAPSEQFF
. few TRBJ1-3 TRBV2 TGTGCCAGCCAGGAACTCTCTGGAAACACCATATATTTT CASQELSGNTIYF
TRBD1 . TRBJ1-2 TRBV18 TGTGCCAGCTCGTCGGGACAGACCTATGGCTACACCTTC CASSSGQTYGYTF
TRBD1 . TRBJ1-2 TRBV27 TGTGCCAGCAGTCAGACAGGGACCTTCTATGGCTACACCTTC CASSQTGTFYGYTF
. . TRBJ2-5 TRBV7-3 TGTGCCAGCAGCTACGAGATTCGAGAGACCCAGTACTTC CASSYEIRETQYF
TRBD1 . TRBJ2-4 TRBV15 TGTGCCACCAGCAGAGCAGGGGGATGGCAGTACTTC CATSRAGGWQYF
. . TRBJ2-3 TRBV5-1 TGCGCCAGCAGCTTGGATTGGCAGGCCTCTGGGGATACGCAGTATTTT CASSLDWQASGDTQYF
. . TRBJ2-7 TRBV5-6 TGTGCCAGCAGCTTCGCGGGGCGTCTACACTACGAGCAGTACTTC CASSFAGRLHYEQYF
TRBD1 . TRBJ1-5 TRBV18 TGTGCCAGCTCACCCACTGGGACAGGACGCAATCAGCCCCAGCATTTT CASSPTGTGRNQPQHF
. . TRBJ1-5 TRBV27 TGTGCCAGCAGTTCTGGGTTATTCGGGAATCAGCCCCAGCATTTT CASSSGLFGNQPQHF
. . TRBJ2-2 TRBV5-1 TGCGCCAGCAGCTGGACTACCGGGGAGCTGTTTTTT CASSWTTGELFF
. . TRBJ1-1 TRBV21-1 TGTGCCAGCAGCAAAGGCGGTCAGGGGGCAGCGGACACTGAAGCTTTCTTT CASSKGGQGAADTEAFF
. . TRBJ1-4 TRBV6-8 TGTGCCAGCACCAAGAAGGACAGAAAAGGGATTAATGAAAAACTGTTTTTT CASTKKDRKGINEKLFF
. . TRBJ1-3 TRBV29-1 TGCAGCGCCACTGGACAAGCTTCGAGCTCTGGAAACACCATATATTTT CSATGQASSSGNTIYF
TRBD1 . TRBJ1-1 TRBV5-8 TGTGCCAGCATATTTGTCAAGGGGGCTGGCGCTTTCTTT CASIFVKGAGAFF
TRBD2 . TRBJ2-3 TRBV5-4 TGTGCCAGCAGCTTGGCCGATACTAGCGCGCAGTATTTT CASSLADTSAQYF
. . TRBJ2-7 TRBV19 TGTGCCAGTAGTATGGAGGTTCGGAGCTCCTACGAGCAGTACTTC CASSMEVRSSYEQYF
TRBD2 . TRBJ2-5 TRBV5-1 TGCGCCAGCAGCACAGAACCAAGCGGGGTCCAAGAGACCCAGTACTTC CASSTEPSGVQETQYF
. . TRBJ1-2 TRBV11-2 TGTGCCAGCAGCTTAGATCGGGGATCCTATGGCTACACCTTC CASSLDRGSYGYTF
TRBD2 . TRBJ2-7 TRBV6-5 TGTGCCAGCAAGCGGACTAGCGGGCCCTACGAGCAGTACTTC CASKRTSGPYEQYF